The 6 T cell receptor beta chains given below trace back to one sample, sequenced in a study of cytomegalovirus exposure and HLA in healthy donors. Researchers ran the PCR with 60 Vbeta and 13 Jbeta primers. TCRdb's table, derived via immunoSEQ multiplex PCR, lists solely in-frame clones and lacks some. Here the sample spans about 190,000 clones, 80% being singletons. Sequencing was carried out using PBMCs. The source of these receptors is a man aged 35-49 years in good health and CMV-seropositive.

This chain links TRBV11-2 with TRBJ1-4; tentatively, D is TRBD1 (5 bases). This CDR3 is built from 15 residues. Germline V CDR1 and CDR2: SGHAT, FQNNGV. V was pared by 1 base and J by 5 bases, with 11 bases between. Written as DNA, the CDR3 is TGTGCCAGCAGCTTAGCCCCCGGGGGGAATGAAAAACTGTTTTTT. It yields the protein CASSLAPGGNEKLFF. Looking up the rest from reference TRBV11-2 and TRBJ1-4 gives the full variable domain: EAGVAQSPRYKIIEKRQSVAFWCNPISGHATLYWYQQILGQGPKLLIQFQNNGVVDDSQLPKDRFSAERLKGVDSTLKIQPAKLEDSAVYLCASSLAPGGNEKLFFGSGTQLSVL.

The chain carries TRBV10-3 and TRBJ1-2; D not resolved. The germline V gene has CDR1 ENHRY and CDR2 SYGVKD. The V gene lost 6 bases and the J gene lost 0 bases, with 11 bases spanning the gap. The CDR3 totals 14 residues. In DNA, the CDR3 is TGTGCCATCAGCCCGGACGGGGCTAACTATGGCTACACCTTC. Its protein product is CAISPDGANYGYTF.

This clone was observed once. The genes are TRBV19 and TRBJ2-1; TRBD1 agrees at 9 bases. J lost 7 bases, V lost 7 bases, and 8 bases had no gene match. The germline V gene encodes CDR1 LNHDA and CDR2 SQIVND (reference sequence). The length of the CDR3 is 14 residues. In nucleotides, the CDR3 is TGTGCCAGTACTTGGACAGGGGTCGGGAATGAGCAGTTCTTC. This encodes CASTWTGVGNEQFF.

The genes are TRBV9 and TRBJ2-7; TRBD2 aligns across 8 bases. This CDR3 has 16 residues. CDR1 SGDLS and CDR2 YYNGEE come from the germline V gene. The junction had 12 bases not matched to a gene; V was cut back by 4 bases and J by 3 bases. In DNA form, the CDR3 reads TGTGCCAGCAGCTACAATCTAGCGGGTTCAGACTACGAGCAGTACTTC. It specifies CASSYNLAGSDYEQYF.

V and J are TRBV7-9 and TRBJ2-3, with a possible D match to TRBD1 (6 bases). Germline V gene data show CDR1 as SEHNR and CDR2 as FQNEAQ (reference sequence). The CDR3 has 16 amino acids. The V end was cut by 4 bases, the J end by 2 bases, with 16 bases between. The DNA of the CDR3 is TGTGCCAGCAGCTATCCGACAGGCTTACCCACAGATACGCAGTATTTT. This encodes CASSYPTGLPTDTQYF.

The rearrangement links TRBV6-1 to TRBJ1-2, with unresolved D. The V gene's germline CDR1 is MNHNS and CDR2 SASEGT. This CDR3 contains 12 residues. The germline V and J ends were trimmed by 8 bases and 0 bases, with 7 bases remaining between them. This chain's CDR3 is CASVPSNYGYTF. The DNA of the CDR3 is TGTGCCAGCGTTCCATCTAACTATGGCTACACCTTC.